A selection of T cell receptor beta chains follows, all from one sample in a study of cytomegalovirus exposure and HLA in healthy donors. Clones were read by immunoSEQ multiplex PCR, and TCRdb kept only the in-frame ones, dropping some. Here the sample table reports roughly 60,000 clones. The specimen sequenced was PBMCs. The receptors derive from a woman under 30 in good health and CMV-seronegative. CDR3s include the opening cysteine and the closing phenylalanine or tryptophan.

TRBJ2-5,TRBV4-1,CASSRRDSQETQYF
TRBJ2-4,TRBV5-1,CASSPPLIAGGNIQYF
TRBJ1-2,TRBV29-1,CSVGGQGNYGYTF
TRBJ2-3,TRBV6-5,CASSMTSGGADTQYF
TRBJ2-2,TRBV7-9,CASSPQGGDGELFF
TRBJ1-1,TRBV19,CATSGGFTEAFF
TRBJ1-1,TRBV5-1,CASSLVGAVGEAFF
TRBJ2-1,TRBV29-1,CSAWTAYNEQFF
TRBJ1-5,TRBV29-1,CSAYSNNVWDNYSNQPQHF
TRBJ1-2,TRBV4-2,CASSQVAGYYGYTF
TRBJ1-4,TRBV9,CASSPSGTAEKLFF
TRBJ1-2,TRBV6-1,CASSEVTVDGYTF
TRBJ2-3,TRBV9,CASSVEGGTGTDTQYF
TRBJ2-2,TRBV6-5,CASSYTDMNTGELFF
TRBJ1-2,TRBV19,CASSIVTGPYGYTF
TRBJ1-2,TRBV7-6,CASSLEGMGGYTF
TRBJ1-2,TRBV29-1,CSATGTGESDGYTF
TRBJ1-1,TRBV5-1,CASSLGPGRDGFVNTEAFF
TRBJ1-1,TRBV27,CASSLSPPTEAFF
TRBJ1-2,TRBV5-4,CASSFSGGYGYTF
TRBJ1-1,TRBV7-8,CASNLQGNTEAFF
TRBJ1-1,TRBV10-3,CAISGAPGVGAPSTEAFF
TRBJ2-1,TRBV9,CASSGTQVTYNEQFF
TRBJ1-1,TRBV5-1,CASRQGAVDTEAFF
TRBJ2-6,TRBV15,CATSRDNSGANVLTF
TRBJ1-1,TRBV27,CASSGNMNTEAFF
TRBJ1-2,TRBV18,CASSPTFPLREDGYTF
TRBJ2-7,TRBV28,CASSSVTSLYEQYF